A selection of T cell receptor beta chains follows, all from one sample in a study of tumor and adjacent non-tumor tissue in lung cancer. TCRdb fed the multiplex PCR reads into MiXCR, producing one record per CDR3 protein. This sample has over 130,000 distinct CDR3 sequences; roughly 66% occur once, and the top ten carry about 18%. The specimen sequenced was lung tumor tissue. The receptors originated from a man aged 55 to 69 with small cell lung cancer. CDR3s leave out the opening cysteine and the closing phenylalanine or tryptophan. Where a row states a size, it is once, few, many or the class of an expanded clone; other rows omit it.

j_call clone_size v_call cdr3_aa
TRBJ2-7 NA TRBV5-6 ASSSLAGCEQY
TRBJ2-3 NA TRBV6-6 ASSFDIIASLSTQY
TRBJ1-4 NA TRBV6-6 AKSRDRDNEKLF
TRBJ1-1 few TRBV20-1 SALTGKGITEAF
TRBJ1-4 NA TRBV6-2/TRBV6-3 VSSFGRHISEGKLF
TRBJ2-5 NA TRBV20-1 SADSRESSGGEAQY
TRBJ1-1 NA TRBV12-3/TRBV12-4 ASSLVGNEAF
TRBJ2-1 once TRBV20-1 SVRANTEQF
TRBJ2-2 NA TRBV20-1 STRAALVASGRIATGELF
TRBJ2-1 NA TRBV5-1 ASSPYRTSGMGNRQF
TRBJ1-1 many TRBV6-5 ASSQLSNTEAF
TRBJ2-7 NA TRBV6-1 ASRWVWLRDRVGQY
TRBJ2-1 many TRBV29-1 SVVSDNEQF
TRBJ2-7 NA TRBV4-2 ASSPGRLAGTYSYEQY
TRBJ2-3 NA TRBV20-1 SASLYQDVTDTQY
TRBJ2-3 NA TRBV20-1 SASYLASADTQY
TRBJ1-5 NA TRBV6-5 ASYSIWDQPQH
TRBJ2-1 NA TRBV11-2 ASGLQYDEQF
TRBJ1-1 NA TRBV10-1 ASRAGLNTEAF
TRBJ2-3 NA TRBV6-1 ASSVAWGVQYDMQY
TRBJ1-3 few TRBV10-3 ATGDTSFIY
TRBJ2-1 NA TRBV6-2/TRBV6-3 AASTGPNNELF
TRBJ2-2 once TRBV5-6 ASSLVDNSTGELF
TRBJ2-1 NA TRBV6-1 ASSGSGANPRDEQL
TRBJ2-2 NA TRBV20-1 SARDSDHDNTGELL
TRBJ1-2 NA TRBV20-1 STSPKGIGGYT
TRBJ2-7 many TRBV4-1 ASSQEWTNTYEQY
TRBJ2-7 NA TRBV28 ASSLRSYEQY
TRBJ2-5 NA TRBV12-3/TRBV12-4 ASSLGVIAVSGETQY
TRBJ2-5 NA TRBV4-2 VSSQNTGLVATEETQY
TRBJ1-1 few TRBV20-1 SARSPDRDTEAF
TRBJ2-1 once TRBV11-2 ASSLRFGSSVYKQF
TRBJ1-5 NA TRBV29-1 SVRTGINQPQH
TRBJ1-1 NA TRBV12-3/TRBV12-4 VSSTGLMNTEAL
TRBJ2-1 NA TRBV20-1 SARLGEGREQF
TRBJ2-2 NA TRBV11-3 ASSLTAGVVTGEPF
TRBJ2-5 NA TRBV4-1 ASSLTSGRAIQTQY
TRBJ1-4 NA TRBV6-5 ASSYRTEFNEKLF
TRBJ1-2 NA TRBV11-2 ASSFHRDYGYT
TRBJ2-5 NA TRBV20-1 SATGTRGYQETHY
TRBJ1-2 once TRBV5-1 ACSHTGRGDGYT
TRBJ2-3 NA TRBV11-2 ASRLEGETDTRY
TRBJ1-2 NA TRBV6-2/TRBV6-3 ANRLRGTECYT
TRBJ1-1 NA TRBV29-1 SGKRGDEAF
TRBJ2-3 once TRBV6-7 ASKTDTQY
TRBJ2-3 NA TRBV24-1 ATLSEGDTQY
TRBJ1-2 NA TRBV30 AWSVRQHSGCYGYT
TRBJ2-3 NA TRBV20-1 SASSTGNADTQY